The 21 T cell receptor beta chains in this list originate from one sample, sequenced in a study of blood T cell repertoires in COVID-19. The method was immunoSEQ multiplex PCR; TCRdb's version includes in-frame clones alone and lacks a portion of them. This sample has roughly 40,000 clones, with about 90% found just once. The source material was peripheral blood. Every receptor here comes from a woman in her 70s with acute or convalescent COVID-19.

This clone has only one observation. The V call is TRBV19, the J call TRBJ2-3; maybe TRBD1 (5 bases). Deletions cut 1 base from V and 4 bases from J, with 9 bases between. This CDR3 region has 14 residues. CDR1 and CDR2 (germline): LNHDA, SQIVND (reference sequence). The CDR3 region has the DNA TGTGCCAGTAGTATAGCAGGGCACGCAGATACGCAGTATTTT. It codes for CASSIAGHADTQYF.

This chain connects TRBV14 to TRBJ1-1, with D hard to call. Between the trimmed V and J ends, which lost 4 bases and 2 bases, there was a span of 8 bases. Germline CDR1 SGHDN, CDR2 FVKESK. The CDR3 consists of 13 residues. The CDR3 DNA sequence: TGTGCCAGCAGCCTTCGGTTTAACACTGAAGCTTTCTTT. As protein: CASSLRFNTEAFF.

The gene calls are TRBV4-1 and TRBJ2-2, with D perhaps matching TRBD2 (6 bases). The CDR3 loop spans 15 amino acids. The germline V gene encodes CDR1 MGHRA and CDR2 YSYEKL. V was trimmed by 6 bases and J by 0 bases, leaving 11 bases between them. This chain's CDR3 is CASSSSVSNTGELFF. The CDR3 DNA sequence: TGCGCCAGCAGTTCTAGCGTATCGAACACCGGGGAGCTGTTTTTT.

The CDR3 is CASSQGTERGYYEQYV. CDR3 DNA: TGTGCCAGCAGCCAGGGGACAGAACGGGGGTACTACGAGCAGTACGTC. This chain uses TRBV7-8 with TRBJ2-7, with D possibly TRBD1 on 7 matching bases. In germline, CDR1 is SGHVS, CDR2 FQNEAQ. The CDR3 loop spans 16 amino acids. Between the trimmed V and J ends, which lost 5 bases and 3 bases, there was a span of 20 bases.

The rearrangement uses TRBV24-1 and TRBJ2-1; D uncertain. The CDR3 is 12 amino acids. V was shortened by 3 bases and J by 8 bases, with 7 bases between the two germline ends. The V gene's germline CDR1 is KGHDR and CDR2 SFDVKD. CDR3 residues: CATSDIAHEQFF. The DNA for the CDR3 is TGTGCCACCAGTGATATAGCCCATGAGCAGTTCTTC.

The chain has TRBV6-5 and TRBJ2-1; D not resolved. The germline V gene encodes CDR1 MNHEY and CDR2 SVGAGI. V was shortened by 0 bases and J by 12 bases, with 6 bases between the two germline ends. The length of the CDR3 is 11 residues. The CDR3 protein is CASSYSEAQFF. The CDR3 region has the DNA TGTGCCAGCAGTTACTCCGAGGCGCAGTTCTTC.

The CDR3 sequence is CASSFRLTSGNTIYF. For the CDR3, the DNA is TGTGCCAGCAGTTTTCGACTGACCTCTGGAAACACCATATATTTT. The chain couples TRBV6-5 to TRBJ1-3; no definite D call. Trimming removed 4 bases from V and 0 bases from J, with 10 bases in between. The V gene's germline CDR1 is MNHEY and CDR2 SVGAGI. The CDR3 has 15 amino acids.

This clone was detected only once. The CDR3 spells CASSGLAGGSTDTQYF. The CDR3 DNA is TGTGCCAGCAGTGGCTTAGCGGGGGGTAGCACAGATACGCAGTATTTT. The V and J genes are TRBV6-1 and TRBJ2-3; 10 bases fit TRBD2. Germline assignment: CDR1 MNHNS and CDR2 SASEGT. J lost 0 bases, V lost 4 bases, and 4 bases had no gene match. This CDR3 comprises 16 residues.

The gene calls are TRBV27 and TRBJ1-5; D unresolved. From germline, CDR1 is MNHEY and CDR2 SMNVEV (reference sequence). V lost 6 bases to trimming and J lost 0 bases, with 9 bases between them. This CDR3 region has 14 residues. This CDR3 reads CASRPDYSNQPQHF. CDR3 DNA: TGTGCCAGCAGACCGGACTATAGCAATCAGCCCCAGCATTTT.

The rearrangement joins TRBV7-8 to TRBJ2-2, with D possibly TRBD2 on 6 matching bases. V lost 4 bases and J lost 1, with 7 bases in between. Looked up from germline, CDR1 is SGHVS and CDR2 is FQNEAQ. The CDR3 extends over 14 amino acids. The CDR3 nucleotides read TGTGCCAGCAGCTCGCGGGGGAACACCGGGGAGCTGTTTTTT. Its translation: CASSSRGNTGELFF. The full variable domain, completed using reference TRBV7-8 and TRBJ2-2, is GAGVSQSPRYKVAKRGQDVALRCDPISGHVSLFWYQQALGQGPEFLTYFQNEAQLDKSGLPSDRFFAERPEGSVSTLKIQRTQQEDSAVYLCASSSRGNTGELFFGEGSRLTVL.

This chain links TRBV3-1 (or the pseudogene TRBV3-2) with TRBJ2-3, with D uncertain. The length of the CDR3 is 12 residues. The V end lost 1 base, the J end lost 3 bases, and 2 bases lay between the germline ends. The germline CDR1 and CDR2 sequences are LGHDT and YNNKEL (reference sequence). Here the CDR3 reads CASSQATDTQYF. In DNA form, the CDR3 reads TGTGCCAGCAGCCAAGCTACAGATACGCAGTATTTT.

The J gene is TRBJ2-3, the V gene TRBV6-1; TRBD2 is a possible D gene (5 bases). The germline gives CDR1 MNHNS, CDR2 SASEGT. This CDR3 has 16 amino acids. The V gene lost 4 bases and the J gene lost 0 bases, with 14 bases spanning the gap. The CDR3 DNA follows: TGTGCCAGCAGTGGAGGAGCGGCTGTGAGCACAGATACGCAGTATTTT. Translated: CASSGGAAVSTDTQYF.

The chain uses TRBV6-2 or TRBV6-3 and TRBJ1-1; D not certain. Trimming removed 7 bases from V and 6 bases from J, with 15 bases in between. The CDR3 spans 13 residues. From germline, CDR1 is MNHEY and CDR2 SVGEGT. The CDR3 sequence is CASIPTASAEAFF. The CDR3 nucleotides are TGTGCCAGCATCCCGACGGCAAGCGCTGAAGCTTTCTTT.

This sequence joins TRBV10-3 and TRBJ2-4, with 11 bases matching TRBD2. V was clipped by 4 bases and J by 8 bases; unmatched bases: 7. CDR3 length: 15 residues. CDR1 and CDR2 (germline): ENHRY, SYGVKD. The CDR3 loop reads CAISGSGGAGDIQYF. As DNA, the CDR3 is TGTGCCATCAGTGGTAGCGGGGGGGCCGGGGACATTCAGTACTTC.

This clone was detected once. This chain joins TRBV6-2 or TRBV6-3 and TRBJ2-3, with D possibly TRBD2 on 5 matching bases. CDR3 length: 15 amino acids. Trimming removed 6 bases at V and 0 bases at J, with 13 bases between. The germline V gene has CDR1 MNHEY and CDR2 SVGEGT. The CDR3: CASSQSGTSTDTQYF. The CDR3 coding sequence is TGTGCCAGCAGCCAGAGCGGAACTAGCACAGATACGCAGTATTTT.

V and J are TRBV7-9 and TRBJ2-2, with D unresolved. The CDR3 is made up of 14 amino acids. CDR1 and CDR2 from the germline V gene are SEHNR and FQNEAQ (reference sequence). Trimming shortened V by 3 bases and J by 0 bases, and 5 bases separated the two germline ends. In DNA, the CDR3 is TGTGCCAGCAGCTTTTTAGCGAACACCGGGGAGCTGTTTTTT. It is translated as CASSFLANTGELFF.

For this clone: The junction shows a germline mismatch at one end, possibly a read error. The genes are TRBV7-7 and TRBJ2-1, with 9 positions matching TRBD1. This CDR3 contains 15 residues. Germline CDR1 and CDR2: SSHAT and FNYEAQ (reference sequence). The CDR3 here is CASSSGGTGGVEQFF. CDR3 bases: TGTGCTAGCAGCTCCGGCGGAACAGGGGGCGTTGAGCAGTTCTTC.

The rearrangement links TRBV19 to TRBJ1-1; weak D call: TRBD1 (5 bases). Between the trimmed V and J ends, which lost 2 bases and 2 bases, there was a span of 9 bases. This CDR3 has 14 amino acids. Germline-derived CDR1 and CDR2 are LNHDA and SQIVND (reference sequence). The CDR3 spells CASSIQGINTEAFF. Written as DNA, the CDR3 is TGTGCCAGTAGTATACAGGGAATCAACACTGAAGCTTTCTTT.

This chain uses TRBV13 with TRBJ2-7; 11 bases map to TRBD2. The length of the CDR3 is 14 residues. CDR1 is PRHDT and CDR2 is FYEKMQ in the germline V gene (reference sequence). V shed 4 bases, J shed 3 bases, and the junction held 2 bases outside the gene matches. The CDR3: CASSSGTSGYEQYV. The CDR3 DNA sequence: TGTGCCAGCAGCTCCGGGACTAGCGGCTACGAGCAGTACGTC.

The V gene is TRBV7-2, the J gene TRBJ2-5; 9 nucleotides match TRBD1. CDR3 length equals 15 residues. V shed 0 bases, J shed 5 bases, and the junction held 4 bases outside the gene matches. Germline lookup yields CDR1 SGHTA and CDR2 FQGNSA. The CDR3 is CASSLAGTGWETQYF. The CDR3 nucleotides read TGTGCCAGCAGCTTAGCCGGGACAGGGTGGGAGACCCAGTACTTC.

The rearrangement uses TRBV20-1 and TRBJ2-7; no firm D call. This CDR3 comprises 11 residues. Trimming took off 3 bases at V and 4 bases at J, with 7 bases between the two ends. CDR1 and CDR2 from the germline V gene are DFQATT and SNEGSKA (reference sequence). The CDR3 region has the DNA TGCAGTGCTAGTTTCGGGTACGAGCAGTACGTC. Translation: CSASFGYEQYV.